The 24 T cell receptor beta chains below were found in one sample sequenced in a study of shared clonotypes between healthy human individuals. Using immunoSEQ multiplex PCR, the repertoire was profiled, and TCRdb retains in-frame clones only, with some absent. The sample includes about 2.3 million clones, around 93% seen only once; the top ten take 0.37%. The sequencing sample was made of naive CD4+ T cells from PBMCs. Subset in this sample: CD45RA+ positively selected. The receptors here all came from a man younger than 35 in good health. Some clones in this sample may be carry-over from other donors' samples.

CDR3 coding DNA: TGTGCCAGCAGTTTGTTCCTCTTCTACGAGCAGTACTTC. This codes for CASSLFLFYEQYF. The chain employs TRBV28 and TRBJ2-7; D ambiguous. Germline V gives CDR1 MDHEN, CDR2 SYDVKM. V was pared by 3 bases and J by 3 bases, with 9 bases between. The CDR3 contains 13 residues.

This clone was detected once. The chain uses TRBV19 and TRBJ2-7, with TRBD2 as a possible D gene (6 bases). Trimming cost V 4 bases and J 2 bases, with 15 bases left between them. CDR1 is LNHDA, CDR2 SQIVND, per germline (reference sequence). CDR3 length: 15 residues. The DNA of the CDR3 is TGTGCCAGTAGTACCGTCGTGGGAGGTCCCTACGAGCAGTACTTC. Translation gives CASSTVVGGPYEQYF. Looking up the rest from reference TRBV19 and TRBJ2-7 gives the full variable domain: DGGITQSPKYLFRKEGQNVTLSCEQNLNHDAMYWYRQDPGQGLRLIYYSQIVNDFQKGDIAEGYSVSREKKESFPLTVTSAQKNPTAFYLCASSTVVGGPYEQYFGPGTRLTVT.

Here the CDR3 reads CASSLAAGVRTGELFF. The CDR3 DNA is TGTGCCAGCAGCTTAGCTGCGGGAGTACGGACCGGGGAGCTGTTTTTT. The chain has TRBV7-9 and TRBJ2-2, with 7 bases that match TRBD2. After removal of 0 bases from V and 5 bases from J, the junction contained 6 bases not matched to a gene. This CDR3 is 16 amino acids long. In germline, CDR1 is SEHNR, CDR2 FQNEAQ (reference sequence).

This chain connects TRBV19 to TRBJ2-2; no firm D call. CDR1 LNHDA and CDR2 SQIVND come from the germline V gene (reference sequence). This CDR3 is 15 amino acids long. The germline V and J ends were trimmed by 2 bases and 6 bases, with 13 bases remaining between them. The CDR3 bases are TGTGCCAGTAGTATAAGGTTGGGTAAAGCCGGGGAGCTGTTTTTT. Residues: CASSIRLGKAGELFF.

J is TRBJ2-3 and V is TRBV19; tentative D call: TRBD1 (6 bases). The germline gives CDR1 LNHDA, CDR2 SQIVND (reference sequence). The V gene lost 3 bases and the J gene lost 3 bases, with 16 bases spanning the gap. The CDR3 contains 16 residues. As DNA, the CDR3 is TGTGCCAGTAGTATCAACAGGGTAATAGGGACAGATACGCAGTATTTT. Protein: CASSINRVIGTDTQYF.

V usage is TRBV21-1 and J usage is TRBJ1-4; no check of the table's D call, TRBD1, against the DNA was made. TRBV21-1 counts as a pseudogene. The CDR3 is 15 residues long. Written as DNA, the CDR3 is TGTGCCAGCAGCACCGGGACAGGGGGCTTGAAGGGTCTGTTTTTT. Translated, it gives CASSTGTGGLKGLFF.

The chain joins TRBV15 to TRBJ1-4, with 7 bases identical to TRBD1. Germline V CDR1 and CDR2: LNHNV, YYDKDF (reference sequence). CDR3 length: 14 amino acids. Trimming cost V 3 bases and J 4 bases; bases outside gene matches: 2. CDR3: CATSRGQSNEKLFF. The CDR3 bases are TGTGCCACCAGCAGGGGACAGAGTAATGAAAAACTGTTTTTT. The full variable domain, with the rest looked up from reference TRBV15 and TRBJ1-4, is DAMVIQNPRYQVTQFGKPVTLSCSQTLNHNVMYWYQQKSSQAPKLLFHYYDKDFNNEADTPDNFQSRRPNTSFCFLDIRSPGLGDTAMYLCATSRGQSNEKLFFGSGTQLSVL.

The gene calls are TRBV7-9 and TRBJ1-2, with a possible D match to TRBD1 (5 bases). CDR3 length equals 18 residues. Germline CDR1 reads SEHNR; CDR2 reads FQNEAQ (reference sequence). Trimming left V 1 base short and J 1 base short, with 19 bases between. CDR3 amino acids: CASSLGGDRYLHNYGYTF. CDR3 coding DNA: TGTGCCAGCAGCTTAGGAGGTGACAGATACCTTCATAACTATGGCTACACCTTC.

J is TRBJ1-4 and V is TRBV5-5; 9 nucleotides match TRBD1. This CDR3 comprises 16 residues. J gave up 0 bases and V 4 bases, and 4 bases lay outside the gene matches. Per the germline V gene, CDR1 is SGHKS and CDR2 is YYEKEE (reference sequence). The CDR3 loop is CASSQGQGSTNEKLFF. DNA of the CDR3: TGTGCCAGCAGCCAAGGACAGGGGTCAACTAATGAAAAACTGTTTTTT.

This clone was seen a single time. The V call is TRBV10-1, the J call TRBJ2-1; TRBD2 is a possible D gene (6 bases). CDR1 WNHNN and CDR2 SYGVQD come from the germline V gene (reference sequence). The V end lost 3 bases, the J end lost 2 bases, and 23 bases lay between the germline ends. The length of the CDR3 is 19 residues. This CDR3 is CASSESDGSPLVAYNEQFF. The CDR3, as DNA: TGCGCCAGCAGTGAATCGGACGGGAGCCCGCTAGTCGCCTACAATGAGCAGTTCTTC.

This rearrangement joins TRBV28 to TRBJ2-1; 16 bases are a match to TRBD2. CDR3 length: 17 residues. Germline CDR1 and CDR2: MDHEN and SYDVKM. Trimming took 6 bases from V and 2 from J; bases not matched to a gene: 4. The DNA of the CDR3 is TGTGCCAGCAGGGGACTAGCGGGGGGGAATCCCTACAATGAGCAGTTCTTC. Translating it yields CASRGLAGGNPYNEQFF. The full variable domain, completed using reference TRBV28 and TRBJ2-1, is DVKVTQSSRYLVKRTGEKVFLECVQDMDHENMFWYRQDPGLGLRLIYFSYDVKMKEKGDIPEGYSVSREKKERFSLILESASTNQTSMYLCASRGLAGGNPYNEQFFGPGTRLTVL.

This clone was found a few times. V usage is TRBV16 and J usage is TRBJ1-1; the match to TRBD1 covers 7 bases. J gave up 0 bases and V 2 bases, and 12 bases lay outside the gene matches. CDR1 is KGHSY, CDR2 FQNENV, per germline. CDR3 size: 18 residues. DNA of the CDR3: TGTGCCAGCAGCCAACTCAGAACAGGGGCGACCATGAACACTGAAGCTTTCTTT. Translated: CASSQLRTGATMNTEAFF. Variable domain in full (rest from reference TRBV16 and TRBJ1-1): GEEVAQTPKHLVRGEGQKAKLYCAPIKGHSYVFWYQQVLKNEFKFLISFQNENVFDETGMPKERFSAKCLPNSPCSLEIQATKLEDSAVYFCASSQLRTGATMNTEAFFGQGTRLTVV.

The chain carries TRBV7-9 and TRBJ2-3; D gene ambiguous. The CDR3 length is 15 residues. The germline gives CDR1 SEHNR, CDR2 FQNEAQ (reference sequence). Trimming shortened V by 3 bases and J by 2 bases, and 12 bases separated the two germline ends. The CDR3 reads CASSLGLQTTDTQYF. CDR3 nucleotide sequence: TGTGCCAGCAGCTTGGGCTTGCAAACCACAGATACGCAGTATTTT.

J is TRBJ1-3 and V is TRBV7-9; D ambiguous. This CDR3 spans 14 amino acids. The germline V and J ends were trimmed by 1 base and 1 base, with 5 bases remaining between them. Germline V gene sequence: CDR1 SEHNR, CDR2 FQNEAQ (reference sequence). The CDR3: CASSLGFSGNTIYF. CDR3 nucleotide sequence: TGTGCCAGCAGCTTAGGTTTTTCTGGAAACACCATATATTTT.

The chain uses TRBV18 and TRBJ1-2; D remains ambiguous. From germline, CDR1 is KGHSH and CDR2 LQKENI. Trimming shortened V by 3 bases and J by 7 bases, and 15 bases separated the two germline ends. The CDR3 loop spans 14 amino acids. The CDR3 protein is CASSPAGTWGGYTF. The CDR3 DNA reads as TGTGCCAGCTCACCGGCAGGCACGTGGGGTGGCTACACCTTC.

The chain employs TRBV11-2 and TRBJ2-1; D is possibly TRBD2 (6 bases). Trimming stripped 5 bases from V and 3 bases from J, with 14 bases between. Germline CDR1 SGHAT, CDR2 FQNNGV. The CDR3 is made up of 15 amino acids. The CDR3 loop is CASSPRGGVYNEQFF. The CDR3 DNA sequence: TGTGCCAGCAGCCCAAGAGGCGGGGTCTACAATGAGCAGTTCTTC.

The rearrangement joins TRBV9 to TRBJ2-1; D is perhaps TRBD2 (7 bases). Germline values: CDR1 SGDLS, CDR2 YYNGEE. V shed 3 bases and J shed 7 bases, with 17 bases lying between them. CDR3 length: 15 residues. The CDR3, as DNA: TGTGCCAGCAGCGCCCCCGGGGGGCGATTAAATGAGCAGTTCTTC. Translation gives CASSAPGGRLNEQFF.

The rearrangement links TRBV5-1 to TRBJ2-5; D gene ambiguous. The CDR3 spans 17 residues. With 0 bases removed from V and 4 bases from J, the gap between germline ends came to 19 bases. Germline V gives CDR1 SGHRS, CDR2 YFSETQ. The CDR3, as DNA: TGCGCCAGCAGCTTGGGGTCCCGGACCAATGTCGGAGAGACCCAGTACTTC. Translated: CASSLGSRTNVGETQYF. The full variable domain, in which reference TRBV5-1 and TRBJ2-5 provide the parts outside the CDR3, is KAGVTQTPRYLIKTRGQQVTLSCSPISGHRSVSWYQQTPGQGLQFLFEYFSETQRNKGNFPGRFSGRQFSNSRSEMNVSTLELGDSALYLCASSLGSRTNVGETQYFGPGTRLLVL.

The chain has TRBV28 and TRBJ1-5; D not resolved. The V end lost 5 bases, the J end lost 0 bases, and 17 bases lay between the germline ends. Looked up from germline, CDR1 is MDHEN and CDR2 is SYDVKM. The CDR3 is 17 amino acids. The CDR3 region has the DNA TGTGCCAGCAGTCCCCTATCGTTGGGTTATAGCAATCAGCCCCAGCATTTT. Its protein product is CASSPLSLGYSNQPQHF.

A single count supports this clone. The V gene is TRBV6-1, the J gene TRBJ2-5; weak D call: TRBD2 (5 bases). Germline CDR1 is MNHNS and CDR2 is SASEGT. V was trimmed by 7 bases and J by 5 bases, leaving 17 bases between them. The CDR3 loop spans 14 amino acids. CDR3 nucleotides: TGTGCCAGCATTACCCCCGGGATCCTGGAGACCCAGTACTTC. Translated: CASITPGILETQYF.

The CDR3: CASDPDRETQYF. CDR3 sequence (DNA): TGTGCCAGTGATCCCGACCGGGAGACCCAGTACTTC. The V gene is TRBV7-9, the J gene TRBJ2-5, with D uncertain. Trimming pared 9 bases from V and 5 bases from J, leaving 13 bases between. This CDR3 region has 12 residues. Germline assignment: CDR1 SEHNR and CDR2 FQNEAQ (reference sequence).

The genes are TRBV9 and TRBJ1-4, with D perhaps matching TRBD1 (6 bases). With 3 bases removed from V and 6 bases from J, the gap between germline ends came to 6 bases. Germline values: CDR1 SGDLS, CDR2 YYNGEE. The CDR3 totals 12 residues. CDR3 sequence (DNA): TGTGCCAGCAGCGGGGGGCATGAAAAACTGTTTTTT. Amino acids: CASSGGHEKLFF.

This chain joins TRBV21-1 and TRBJ2-1; the table's TRBD2 call for D was not verified on the DNA. TRBV21-1 is an annotated pseudogene. This CDR3 region has 17 residues. CDR3 residues: CASSKIKAGGPYNEQFF. CDR3 coding DNA: TGTGCCAGCAGCAAAATCAAAGCGGGAGGTCCCTACAATGAGCAGTTCTTC.

The chain is built from TRBV10-3 and TRBJ2-6; D possibly corresponds to TRBD2 (5 bases). Per germline, CDR1 ENHRY and CDR2 SYGVKD. CDR3 length: 16 residues. V shed 8 bases and J shed 1 base, with 15 bases lying between them. The CDR3 spells CAIGEWGTSGANVLTF. The DNA for the CDR3 is TGTGCCATCGGGGAGTGGGGAACGTCTGGGGCCAACGTCCTGACTTTC.